The 6 T cell receptor beta chains listed next were all sequenced from one sample in a study of blood T cell repertoires in COVID-19. Assay: immunoSEQ multiplex PCR; the TCRdb copy retains only in-frame clones and omits some. The table has roughly 80,000 clones, under 85% seen once. The sample was peripheral blood. The source is a woman aged 80 or over with acute or convalescent COVID-19.

The V gene is TRBV24-1, the J gene TRBJ2-5, with D possibly matching TRBD1 (6 bases). Germline V gives CDR1 KGHDR, CDR2 SFDVKD. The CDR3 has 15 amino acids. Trimming removed 4 bases at V and 5 bases at J, with 16 bases between. The CDR3, as DNA: TGTGCCACCAGTGACTCCCTCGAAAGGGGGGAGACCCAGTACTTC. This translates into CATSDSLERGETQYF.

The chain employs TRBV7-2 and TRBJ2-3, with 12 bases identical to TRBD2. The V segment lost 5 bases and the J segment 3 bases; nucleotides outside the gene matches: 6. This CDR3 is 16 amino acids long. Germline CDR1 is SGHTA and CDR2 is FQGNSA. CDR3 nucleotides: TGTGCCAGCAGCAAGCTAGCGGGAGGGCCTACAGATACGCAGTATTTT. This translates into CASSKLAGGPTDTQYF.

V is TRBV4-3 and J is TRBJ1-2; possibly TRBD1 for D (5 bases). CDR3 size: 16 residues. Looked up from germline, CDR1 is LGHNA and CDR2 is YSLEER. Trimming took off 0 bases at V and 8 bases at J, with 19 bases between the two ends. The DNA of the CDR3 is TGCGCCAGCAGCCAAGATGGCAGGGCTTTCCAAGCGGGCTACACCTTC. This codes for CASSQDGRAFQAGYTF.

The table lists this clone with a few counts. The chain employs TRBV10-2 and TRBJ2-7; the match to TRBD2 covers 7 bases. J was trimmed by 5 bases and V by 2 bases; bases with no gene match: 6. The CDR3 covers 14 residues. Per the germline V gene, CDR1 is WSHSY and CDR2 is SAAADI. The CDR3 region has the DNA TGCGCCAGCAGTGAGATCGGGAGGTCCCACGAGCAGTACTTC. Translation gives CASSEIGRSHEQYF.

The chain carries TRBV5-1 and TRBJ1-3, with a tentative D call TRBD1 (5 bases). CDR1 is SGHRS, CDR2 YFSETQ, per germline. The CDR3 spans 16 residues. The V end lost 3 bases, the J end lost 1 base, and 14 bases lay between the germline ends. In DNA, the CDR3 is TGCGCCAGCAGCTCCGGGGGAGTAGCTTCTGGAAACACCATATATTTT. The encoded protein is CASSSGGVASGNTIYF.

The V gene is TRBV9, the J gene TRBJ2-3, with TRBD2 identical over 10 bases. With V trimmed by 7 bases and J by 1 base, 6 bases remained unmatched. Per the germline V gene, CDR1 is SGDLS and CDR2 is YYNGEE. The CDR3 is 15 amino acids. DNA for the CDR3: TGTGCCAGCGCTAGCGGGAGTTCGGGCACAGATACGCAGTATTTT. It specifies CASASGSSGTDTQYF.